This T cell receptor (beta chain) was observed in a study of T-cell memory formation after mild COVID-19. About the study: Clusters of TCRs were largely donor specific.

The CDR3 runs to 13 residues. Trimming removed 6 bases at V and 0 bases at J, with 8 bases between. TCRdb analysed the 5' RACE reads with MiXCR anew, one entry per CDR3 protein. The sample yields over 400,000 distinct CDR3 sequences, less than 25% seen once. Sample: PBMCs or a T cell subset sorted from them (not recorded which). V usage is TRBV12-3 or TRBV12-4 and J usage is TRBJ1-1; D is undetermined. The receptor was isolated from an adult woman who had mild COVID-19 (a few samples of this study predate the infection). Cell type and time point are not known. For the CDR3, the DNA is TGTGCCAGCAGCTCGCTAATGAACACTGAAGCTTTCTTT. It translates to CASSSLMNTEAFF.